The source of this T cell receptor beta chain is a study of cytomegalovirus exposure and HLA in healthy donors. Remarks on this clone: The antigen remains undetermined.

The CDR3 runs to 18 residues. V lost 3 bases and J 3 bases, leaving 21 bases between the germline ends. Germline V gene data show CDR1 as SGHRS and CDR2 as YFSETQ. Study conclusions and caveats: It was about 150 TCR beta chains that were listed as cytomegalovirus-associated. HLA-A and HLA-B allele assignments for most subjects were reportedly predicted accurately using TCR beta sequences. Most of the CMV-associated TCR beta chains (in a later analysis) appeared to be HLA-restricted.

The study ran its PCR with 60 Vbeta and 13 Jbeta primers. The data were produced by immunoSEQ multiplex PCR, yet TCRdb's version contains in-frame clones alone and is incomplete. The sample yields under 150,000 clones, roughly four fifths seen once. This TCR was recovered from a female donor in good health and CMV-seropositive. The material sequenced was PBMCs. The chain combines TRBV5-1 with TRBJ1-4; TRBD1 is a possible D gene (6 bases). CDR3: CASSSEPPQGLPNEKLFF. The CDR3 nucleotides read TGCGCCAGCAGCTCTGAACCTCCACAGGGCTTGCCTAATGAAAAACTGTTTTTT.